These 6 T cell receptor beta chains share one sample of origin, sequenced in a study of somatic mutations in cytotoxic T cells in rheumatoid arthritis. Produced via immunoSEQ multiplex PCR; TCRdb's table is partial and in-frame only. Seen here are almost 7,500 clones, about 70% observed once, and the top ten hold approximately 16%. Sample: CD8+ T cells sorted from blood. The receptors come from an adult with rheumatoid arthritis.

V usage is TRBV2 and J usage is TRBJ2-3; 8 bases align to TRBD2. CDR3 length equals 16 residues. Germline lookup yields CDR1 SNHLY and CDR2 FYNNEI. V dropped 10 bases and J dropped 1; count of bases not matched to a gene: 13. CDR3 nucleotide sequence: TGTGCCACCCCTCCCCAGGGGCGGGGGGGCACAGATACGCAGTATTTT. Translating it yields CATPPQGRGGTDTQYF.

The chain joins TRBV16 to TRBJ2-1; no definite D call. The CDR3 totals 12 residues. The V end lost 1 base, the J end lost 10 bases, and 8 bases lay between the germline ends. CDR1 KGHSY and CDR2 FQNENV come from the germline V gene. For the CDR3, the DNA is TGTGCCAGCAGCCAATTCTCCCGGGAGCAGTTCTTC. Translated, it gives CASSQFSREQFF.

J is TRBJ2-5 and V is TRBV19; a weak D match, TRBD2 (7 bases). Germline-derived CDR1 and CDR2 are LNHDA and SQIVND (reference sequence). V was clipped by 5 bases and J by 2 bases, with 15 bases between them. CDR3 length equals 15 residues. Here the CDR3 reads CASSPVGGQQETQYF. Written as DNA, the CDR3 is TGTGCCAGTAGTCCCGTCGGGGGGCAACAAGAGACCCAGTACTTC.

The J gene is TRBJ1-1, the V gene TRBV15; no reliable D call. CDR1 is LNHNV, CDR2 YYDKDF, per germline (reference sequence). V was cut by 0 bases and J by 2 bases, with 10 bases left in between. This CDR3 is built from 15 residues. The CDR3 DNA is TGTGCCACCAGCAGAGATCGACCCCGTAACACTGAAGCTTTCTTT. This encodes CATSRDRPRNTEAFF.

V and J are TRBV7-2 and TRBJ2-5; the match to TRBD2 covers 9 bases. The J call may not be correct, given that the DNA end is closer to TRBJ2-7. The germline CDR1 and CDR2 sequences are SGHTA and FQGNSA. There are 12 residues in the CDR3. The CDR3 DNA sequence: TGTGCCAGCAGTACGCGGGAGGGCGAGCAGTACTTC. It is translated as CASSTREGEQYF.

This rearrangement joins TRBV7-8 to TRBJ2-5; either TRBD1 or TRBD2 may fit D (7 bases each). Trimming stripped 7 bases from V and 5 bases from J, with 20 bases between. This CDR3 region has 15 residues. CDR1 is SGHVS and CDR2 is FQNEAQ in the germline V gene. CDR3 sequence: CASIKGRQGGETQYF. In DNA, the CDR3 is TGTGCCAGCATCAAAGGACGGCAGGGGGGGGAGACCCAGTACTTC.